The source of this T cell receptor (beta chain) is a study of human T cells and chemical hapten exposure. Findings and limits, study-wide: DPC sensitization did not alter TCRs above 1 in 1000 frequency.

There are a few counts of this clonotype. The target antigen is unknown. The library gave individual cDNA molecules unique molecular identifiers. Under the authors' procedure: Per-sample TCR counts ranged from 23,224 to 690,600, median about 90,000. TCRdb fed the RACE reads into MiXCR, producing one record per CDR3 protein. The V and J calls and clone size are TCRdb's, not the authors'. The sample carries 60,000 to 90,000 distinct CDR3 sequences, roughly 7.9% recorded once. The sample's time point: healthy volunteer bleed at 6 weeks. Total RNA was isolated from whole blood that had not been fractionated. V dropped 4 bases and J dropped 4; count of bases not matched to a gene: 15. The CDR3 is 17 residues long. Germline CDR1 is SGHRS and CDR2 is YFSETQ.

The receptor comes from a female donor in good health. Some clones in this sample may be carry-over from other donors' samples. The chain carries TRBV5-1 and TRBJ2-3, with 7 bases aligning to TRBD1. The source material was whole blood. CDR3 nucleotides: TGCGCCAGCAGCACGACGTTAGGGGACAGTTTCGCAGATACGCAGTATTTT. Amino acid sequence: CASSTTLGDSFADTQYF.